The 2 T cell receptor beta chains presented below share a single source sample, sequenced in a study of T cells expressing NK-cell markers. TCRdb reanalyzed the 5' RACE reads and collapses them to one entry per CDR3 protein, without DNA. The sample is made up of 550,000 or so distinct CDR3 sequences, and the top ten hold roughly 3.4% of it. The sequenced material came from blood T cells: a sorted CD56 or NKG2C T cell subset, CD4+ or CD8+ T cells, or bulk PBMC T cells (not recorded which). These receptors were taken from a man aged 18 to 29 in good health.

The rearrangement uses TRBV27 and TRBJ2-4; TCRdb lists TRBD1, though no DNA is available to test this call. The germline V gene has CDR1 MNHEY and CDR2 SMNVEV (reference sequence). There are 16 residues in the CDR3. The CDR3 is CASRADRGLAKNIQYF.

The CDR3 spells CASSLATSGSLTKNIQYF. The chain joins TRBV5-1 to TRBJ2-4; the D gene TCRdb calls, TRBD1, cannot be checked with no DNA. CDR3 size: 18 residues. Germline V CDR1 and CDR2: SGHRS, YFSETQ.